The sequence of this TCR beta chain was determined in a study of glioma-infiltrating T cells after dendritic cell vaccination. About the study: Patients received autologous tumor lysate-pulsed dendritic cell vaccination between about 2003 and 2013.

Data came from immunoSEQ multiplex PCR; TCRdb stores just in-frame clones and leaves some out. Counted here are more than 85,000 clones, roughly 89% occurring once; the ten biggest clones make up approximately 2.7%. The V gene lost 6 bases and the J gene lost 2 bases, with 7 bases spanning the gap. This CDR3 comprises 12 residues. Germline V CDR1 and CDR2: SGHAT, FQNNGV. The time point denotes: after dendritic cell vaccination, including at tumor progression/relapse. The chain has TRBV11-2 and TRBJ1-2; D uncertain. The receptor comes from a human donor with glioblastoma. Material: blood, obtained after dendritic cell vaccination. This chain's CDR3 is CASSEANYGYTF. CDR3 DNA: TGTGCCAGCAGTGAGGCAAACTATGGCTACACCTTC.